Presented here are 22 T cell receptor beta chains from one specimen sequenced in a study of CD8 T cells in ankylosing spondylitis. TCRdb recomputed calls from the 5' RACE reads with MiXCR, one row per CDR3 protein. The sample carries approximately 300,000 distinct CDR3 sequences, around 21% recorded once. The source material was blood, either unsorted or a sorted T cell fraction (not recorded which). Receptors originate from a female donor with ankylosing spondylitis or in good health (not recorded which).

This clonotype was counted many times. The V call is TRBV6-1, the J call TRBJ2-1, with 11 nucleotides matching TRBD2. The CDR3 extends over 14 amino acids. From germline, CDR1 is MNHNS and CDR2 SASEGT. V lost 5 bases, J lost 7 bases, and 4 bases stayed unmatched. CDR3 protein: CASSLAGGSNEQFF. In nucleotides, the CDR3 is TGTGCCAGCAGTCTAGCGGGAGGAAGTAATGAGCAGTTCTTC.

This clonotype came up many times. This chain uses TRBV24-1 with TRBJ2-1, with a tentative D call TRBD1 (6 bases). Germline assignment: CDR1 KGHDR and CDR2 SFDVKD. Trimming left V 7 bases short and J 4 bases short, with 13 bases between. This CDR3 region has 14 residues. In DNA form, the CDR3 reads TGTGCCACCAGCCATTCAGGGGTATACAATGAGCAGTTCTTC. This sequence encodes CATSHSGVYNEQFF.

The chain has TRBV6-5 and TRBJ1-4, with unresolved D. The CDR3 is 14 residues long. Germline V gene data show CDR1 as MNHEY and CDR2 as SVGAGI. V dropped 2 bases and J dropped 5 bases, with 9 bases sitting between them. The CDR3 reads CASSYNRENEKLFF. Here the CDR3 DNA reads TGTGCCAGCAGTTACAATAGGGAGAATGAAAAACTGTTTTTT.

This chain connects TRBV7-2 to TRBJ2-2; D gene uncertain. There are 11 residues in the CDR3. Germline V gene sequence: CDR1 SGHTA, CDR2 FQGNSA. Trimming shortened V by 8 bases and J by 3 bases, and 4 bases separated the two germline ends. The CDR3 region is CASAHTGELFF. CDR3 DNA: TGTGCCAGCGCCCACACCGGGGAGCTGTTTTTT.

The chain couples TRBV9 to TRBJ2-1; possibly TRBD2 for D (6 bases). The CDR3 consists of 17 residues. V was shortened by 0 bases and J by 8 bases, with 21 bases between the two germline ends. Germline lookup yields CDR1 SGDLS and CDR2 YYNGEE. Written as DNA, the CDR3 is TGTGCCAGCAGCGTAGGCCCCACTAACTACGGAGGGGATGAGCAGTTCTTC. It specifies CASSVGPTNYGGDEQFF.

The chain uses TRBV4-3 and TRBJ2-7, with TRBD1 matching over 9 bases. Germline V CDR1 and CDR2: LGHNA, YSLEER. The CDR3 covers 14 residues. The J segment lost 5 bases and the V segment lost 1 base, leaving 3 bases of the junction unmatched. The CDR3 here is CASSQVNRGHEQYF. In DNA, the CDR3 is TGCGCCAGCAGCCAAGTAAACAGGGGGCACGAGCAGTACTTC.

This clonotype was observed a few times. This chain connects TRBV28 to TRBJ2-3; D might be TRBD2 (6 bases). V was clipped by 5 bases and J by 6 bases, with 15 bases between them. The CDR3 runs 14 residues. Germline CDR1 reads MDHEN; CDR2 reads SYDVKM. The CDR3 reads CASSTQGGTDTQYF. CDR3 nucleotides: TGTGCCAGCAGTACTCAAGGAGGGACCGATACGCAGTATTTT.

This clonotype was counted only a few times. The chain couples TRBV11-2 to TRBJ2-7; D is uncertain. The V gene's germline CDR1 is SGHAT and CDR2 FQNNGV. This CDR3 contains 13 residues. The V and J ends lost 4 bases and 3 bases respectively, with 10 bases between them. This CDR3 reads CASSSLGSYEQYF. In nucleotides, the CDR3 is TGTGCCAGCAGCTCCCTAGGAAGCTACGAGCAGTACTTC.

This chain connects TRBV5-1 to TRBJ2-1, with D perhaps given as TRBD1 or TRBD2 (5 bases each). V was cut by 4 bases and J by 5 bases, with 19 bases left in between. The CDR3 loop spans 16 amino acids. Germline V gene sequence: CDR1 SGHRS, CDR2 YFSETQ. The CDR3 loop reads CASSRRRDPRDNEQFF. The DNA for the CDR3 is TGCGCCAGCAGCCGTCGCCGGGACCCACGAGACAATGAGCAGTTCTTC.

This clonotype was observed a few times. CDR3 sequence reads: CASSVEGGVADTQYF. The DNA of the CDR3 is TGTGCCAGCAGCGTAGAGGGAGGTGTTGCAGATACGCAGTATTTT. This rearrangement joins TRBV9 to TRBJ2-3; D might be TRBD2 (6 bases). This CDR3 region has 15 residues. Germline assignment: CDR1 SGDLS and CDR2 YYNGEE. V was pared by 0 bases and J by 4 bases, with 12 bases between.

A few counts support this clonotype. This chain links TRBV12-3 or TRBV12-4 with TRBJ2-2, with D tentatively TRBD2 (6 bases). The length of the CDR3 is 16 residues. Trimming took 6 bases from V and 2 from J, leaving 16 bases between them. The CDR3 DNA reads TGTGCCAGCAGGAAACGGGGACTCGACAACACCGGGGAGCTGTTTTTT. Protein product: CASRKRGLDNTGELFF.

The rearrangement uses TRBV28 and TRBJ2-1; possible D gene TRBD2, 5 bases. Trimming shortened V by 5 bases and J by 12 bases, and 14 bases separated the two germline ends. CDR1 and CDR2 (germline): MDHEN, SYDVKM. The CDR3 has 12 amino acids. The CDR3 nucleotides are TGTGCCAGCAGTCCCTGGACTCGACGGCAGTTCTTC. This codes for CASSPWTRRQFF.

This chain links TRBV18 with TRBJ2-3; 7 nucleotides align to TRBD1. Germline assignment: CDR1 KGHSH and CDR2 LQKENI. Unmatched junction bases numbered 8, after V lost 2 bases and J lost 0 bases. The CDR3 extends over 17 amino acids. CDR3 sequence: CASSPSTGQISTDTQYF. In DNA form, the CDR3 reads TGTGCCAGCTCACCATCGACGGGACAGATTAGCACAGATACGCAGTATTTT.

The chain has TRBV6-1 and TRBJ1-5, with D perhaps TRBD1 (5 bases). V dropped 3 bases and J dropped 6 bases, with 15 bases sitting between them. The CDR3 extends over 15 amino acids. CDR1 and CDR2 from the germline V gene are MNHNS and SASEGT. CDR3 DNA sequence: TGTGCCAGCAGTGAGGGACCCGCGAAGGCTCAGCCCCAGCATTTT. Its protein is CASSEGPAKAQPQHF.

This clonotype was observed a single time. The V call is TRBV24-1, the J call TRBJ2-6, with D possibly being TRBD2 (5 bases). The CDR3 is made up of 16 amino acids. Trimming took off 3 bases at V and 0 bases at J, with 8 bases between the two ends. The germline CDR1 and CDR2 sequences are KGHDR and SFDVKD. CDR3 protein: CATSDPRDSGANVLTF. The CDR3 DNA sequence: TGTGCCACCAGTGATCCCCGGGACTCTGGGGCCAACGTCCTGACTTTC.

The V gene is TRBV5-1, the J gene TRBJ2-7, with 10 nucleotides matching TRBD1. The germline V gene encodes CDR1 SGHRS and CDR2 YFSETQ. Trimming removed 3 bases from V and 3 bases from J; junction bases left unmatched: 3. This CDR3 region has 14 residues. CDR3 residues: CASSSDRGIYEQYF. CDR3 DNA sequence: TGCGCCAGCAGCTCGGACAGGGGGATCTACGAGCAGTACTTC.

The table lists this clonotype with a few counts. V usage is TRBV29-1 and J usage is TRBJ2-4; maybe TRBD2 (5 bases). V gave up 5 bases and J gave up 7 bases, with 15 bases separating them. CDR3 length: 13 residues. Looked up from germline, CDR1 is SQVTM and CDR2 is ANQGSEA. The CDR3 reads CSVSTRAGNIQYF. For the CDR3, the DNA is TGCAGCGTTTCGACGAGGGCCGGGAACATTCAGTACTTC.

This clonotype has just a few counts. J is TRBJ2-1 and V is TRBV29-1, with D unresolved. The CDR3 has 10 residues. Trimming removed 5 bases from V and 6 bases from J, with 5 bases in between. From germline, CDR1 is SQVTM and CDR2 ANQGSEA. DNA of the CDR3: TGCAGCGTTAATACCAATGAGCAGTTCTTC. Residues: CSVNTNEQFF.

This sequence joins TRBV20-1 and TRBJ2-1; D might be TRBD2 (5 bases). The germline gives CDR1 DFQATT, CDR2 SNEGSKA (reference sequence). V lost 0 bases and J lost 12, with 15 bases in between. CDR3 length: 13 residues. CDR3: CSARDSLGGGQFF. CDR3 nucleotides: TGCAGTGCTAGAGATAGTCTTGGAGGTGGGCAGTTCTTC.

There are many counts of this clonotype. The chain recombines TRBV5-1 with TRBJ1-2; D not resolved. Germline V gene sequence: CDR1 SGHRS, CDR2 YFSETQ. With 0 bases removed from V and 2 bases from J, the gap between germline ends came to 5 bases. This CDR3 is 13 amino acids long. CDR3 sequence: CASSLGQNYGYTF. The CDR3 region has the DNA TGCGCCAGCAGCTTGGGACAAAACTATGGCTACACCTTC.

This clonotype was seen more than once but under ten times. The junction and the germline gene differ at one end; a read error may be behind it. The rearrangement joins TRBV5-1 to TRBJ2-3; tentatively, D is TRBD1 (5 bases). This CDR3 contains 13 residues. Germline loops: CDR1 SGHRS, CDR2 YFSETQ. CDR3 sequence reads: CASILDKWDTQYF. Here the CDR3 DNA reads TGCGCCAGCATCTTGGACAAGTGGGATACGCAGTATTTT.

The rearrangement uses TRBV4-2 and TRBJ1-5; perhaps TRBD1 as D (6 bases). V gave up 3 bases and J gave up 6 bases, with 9 bases separating them. Looked up from germline, CDR1 is LGHNA and CDR2 is YNFKEQ. The CDR3 consists of 13 residues. The CDR3 nucleotides are TGTGCCAGCAGCCAGGCGACAGGTCAGCCCCAGCATTTT. Translated, it gives CASSQATGQPQHF.